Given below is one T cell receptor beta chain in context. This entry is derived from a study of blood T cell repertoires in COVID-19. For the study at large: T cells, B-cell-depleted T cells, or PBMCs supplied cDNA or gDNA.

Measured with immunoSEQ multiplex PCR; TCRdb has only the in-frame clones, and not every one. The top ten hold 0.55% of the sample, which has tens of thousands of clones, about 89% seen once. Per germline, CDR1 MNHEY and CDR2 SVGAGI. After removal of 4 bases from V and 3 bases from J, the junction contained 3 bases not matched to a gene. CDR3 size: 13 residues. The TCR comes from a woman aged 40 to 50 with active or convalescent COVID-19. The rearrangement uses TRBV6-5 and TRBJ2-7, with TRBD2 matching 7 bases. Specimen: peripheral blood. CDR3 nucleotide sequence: TGTGCCAGCAGTTCCCGGGACTACTACGAGCAGTACTTC. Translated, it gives CASSSRDYYEQYF.